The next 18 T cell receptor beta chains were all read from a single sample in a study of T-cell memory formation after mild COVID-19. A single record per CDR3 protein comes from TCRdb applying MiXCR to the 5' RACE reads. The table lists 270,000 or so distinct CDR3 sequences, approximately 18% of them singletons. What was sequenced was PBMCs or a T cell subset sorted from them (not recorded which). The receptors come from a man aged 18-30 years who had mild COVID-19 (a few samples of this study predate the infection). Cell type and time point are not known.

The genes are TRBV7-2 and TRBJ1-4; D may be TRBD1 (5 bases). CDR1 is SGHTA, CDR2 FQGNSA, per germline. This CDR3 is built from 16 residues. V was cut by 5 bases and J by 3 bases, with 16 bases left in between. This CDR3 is CASSPGTSPPNEKLFF. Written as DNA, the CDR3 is TGTGCCAGCAGCCCCGGGACCTCCCCGCCTAATGAAAAACTGTTTTTT. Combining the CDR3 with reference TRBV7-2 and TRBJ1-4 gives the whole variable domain GAGVSQSPSNKVTEKGKDVELRCDPISGHTALYWYRQSLGQGLEFLIYFQGNSAPDKSGLPSDRFSAERTGGSVSTLTIQRTQQEDSAVYLCASSPGTSPPNEKLFFGSGTQLSVL.

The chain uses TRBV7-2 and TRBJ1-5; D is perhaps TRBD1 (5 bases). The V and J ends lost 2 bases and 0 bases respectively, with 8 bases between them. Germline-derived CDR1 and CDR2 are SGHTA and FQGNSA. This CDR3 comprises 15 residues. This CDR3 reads CASSLYGHSNQPQHF. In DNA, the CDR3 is TGTGCCAGCAGCTTATACGGACATAGCAATCAGCCCCAGCATTTT.

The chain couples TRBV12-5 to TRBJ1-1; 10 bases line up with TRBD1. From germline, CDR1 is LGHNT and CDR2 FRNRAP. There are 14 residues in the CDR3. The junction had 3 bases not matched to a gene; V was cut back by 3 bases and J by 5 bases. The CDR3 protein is CASGFGTGVTEAFF. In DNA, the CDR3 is TGTGCTAGTGGTTTCGGGACAGGGGTGACTGAAGCTTTCTTT.

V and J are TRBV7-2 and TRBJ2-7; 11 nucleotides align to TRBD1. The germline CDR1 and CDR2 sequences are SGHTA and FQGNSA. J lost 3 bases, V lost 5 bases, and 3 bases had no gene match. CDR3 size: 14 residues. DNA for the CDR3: TGTGCCAGCAGCACCGGGACAGGGGGCTACGAGCAGTACTTC. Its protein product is CASSTGTGGYEQYF.

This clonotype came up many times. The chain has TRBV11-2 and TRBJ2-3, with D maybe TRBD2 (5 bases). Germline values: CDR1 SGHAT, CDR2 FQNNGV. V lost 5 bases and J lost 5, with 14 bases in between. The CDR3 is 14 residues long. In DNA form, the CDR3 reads TGTGCCAGCAGCCCCGGACTCCTCCAAGATACGCAGTATTTT. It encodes CASSPGLLQDTQYF.

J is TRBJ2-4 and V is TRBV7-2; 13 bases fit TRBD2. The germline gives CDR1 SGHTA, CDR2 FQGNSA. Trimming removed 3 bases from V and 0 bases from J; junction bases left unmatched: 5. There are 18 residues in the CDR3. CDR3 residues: CASSFRTSGGIAKNIQYF. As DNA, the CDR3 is TGTGCCAGCAGCTTCCGGACTAGCGGGGGTATAGCCAAAAACATTCAGTACTTC.

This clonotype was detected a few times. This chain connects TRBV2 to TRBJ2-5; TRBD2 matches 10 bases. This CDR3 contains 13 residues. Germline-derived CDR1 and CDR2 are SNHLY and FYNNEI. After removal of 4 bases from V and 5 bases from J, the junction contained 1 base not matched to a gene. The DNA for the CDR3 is TGTGCCAGCAGTGGGGGACTAGCGGAGACCCAGTACTTC. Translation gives CASSGGLAETQYF.

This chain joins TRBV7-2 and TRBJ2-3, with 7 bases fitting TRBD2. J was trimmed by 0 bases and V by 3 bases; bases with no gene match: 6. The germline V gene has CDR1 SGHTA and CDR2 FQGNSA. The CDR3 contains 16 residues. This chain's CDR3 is CASSFSTSFSTDTQYF. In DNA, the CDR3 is TGTGCCAGCAGCTTTTCGACTAGCTTTAGCACAGATACGCAGTATTTT.

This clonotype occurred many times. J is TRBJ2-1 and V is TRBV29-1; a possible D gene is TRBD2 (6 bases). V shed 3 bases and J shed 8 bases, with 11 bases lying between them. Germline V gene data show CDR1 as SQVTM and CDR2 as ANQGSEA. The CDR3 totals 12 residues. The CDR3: CSVETRGDEQFF. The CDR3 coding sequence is TGCAGCGTTGAGACTAGAGGGGATGAGCAGTTCTTC.

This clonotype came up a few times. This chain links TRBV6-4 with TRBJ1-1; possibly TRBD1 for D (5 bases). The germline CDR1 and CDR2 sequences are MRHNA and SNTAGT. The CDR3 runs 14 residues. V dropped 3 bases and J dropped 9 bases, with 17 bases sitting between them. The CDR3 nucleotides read TGTGCCAGCAGTGATTCTGTAGGGACGGGACAAGCTTTCTTT. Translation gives CASSDSVGTGQAFF.

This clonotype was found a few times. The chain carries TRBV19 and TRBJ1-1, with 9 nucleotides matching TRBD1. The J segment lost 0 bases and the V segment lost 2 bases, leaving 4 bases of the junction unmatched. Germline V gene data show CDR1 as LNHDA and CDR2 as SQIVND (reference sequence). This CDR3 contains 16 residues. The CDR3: CASSITGGNMNTEAFF. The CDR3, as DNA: TGTGCCAGTAGTATAACAGGGGGCAATATGAACACTGAAGCTTTCTTT.

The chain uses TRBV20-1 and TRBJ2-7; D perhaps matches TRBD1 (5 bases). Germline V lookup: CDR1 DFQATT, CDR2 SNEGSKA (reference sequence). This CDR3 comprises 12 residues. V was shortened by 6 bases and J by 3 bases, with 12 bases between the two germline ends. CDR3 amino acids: CSARSDSYEQYV. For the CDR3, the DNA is TGCAGTGCAAGATCAGACAGCTACGAGCAGTACGTC.

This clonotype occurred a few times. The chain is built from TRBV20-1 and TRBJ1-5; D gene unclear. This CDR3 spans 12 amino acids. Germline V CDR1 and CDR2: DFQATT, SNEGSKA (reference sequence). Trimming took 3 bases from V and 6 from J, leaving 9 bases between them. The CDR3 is CSARALGQPQHF. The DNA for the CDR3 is TGCAGTGCTAGGGCGTTGGGTCAGCCCCAGCATTTT.

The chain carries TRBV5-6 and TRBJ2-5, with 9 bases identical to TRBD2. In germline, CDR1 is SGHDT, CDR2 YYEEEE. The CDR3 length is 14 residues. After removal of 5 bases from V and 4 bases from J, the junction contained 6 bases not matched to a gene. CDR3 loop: CASRKLAGVETQYF. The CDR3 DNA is TGTGCCAGCAGAAAACTAGCGGGTGTAGAGACCCAGTACTTC.

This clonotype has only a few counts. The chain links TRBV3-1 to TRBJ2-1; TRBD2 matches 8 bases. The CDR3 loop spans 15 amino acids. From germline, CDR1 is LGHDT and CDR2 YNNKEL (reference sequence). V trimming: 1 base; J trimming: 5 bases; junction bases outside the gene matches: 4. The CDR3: CASSQVAGGDNEQFF. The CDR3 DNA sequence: TGTGCCAGCAGCCAAGTCGCGGGGGGTGACAATGAGCAGTTCTTC.

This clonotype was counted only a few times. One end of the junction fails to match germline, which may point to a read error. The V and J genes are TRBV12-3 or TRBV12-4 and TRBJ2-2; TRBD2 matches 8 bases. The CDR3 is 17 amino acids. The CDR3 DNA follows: TGTGCCAGCAGTGAGGCCAGGAGGCGGGGGGCCACCGGGGGGCTGTTTTTT. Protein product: CASSEARRRGATGGLFF.

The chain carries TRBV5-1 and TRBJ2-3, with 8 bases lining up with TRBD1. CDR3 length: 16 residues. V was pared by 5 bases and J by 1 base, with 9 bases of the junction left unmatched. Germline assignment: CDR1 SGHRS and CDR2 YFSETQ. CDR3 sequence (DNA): TGCGCCAGCAGATCACCAGGGGGCGAAGGCACAGATACGCAGTATTTT. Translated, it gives CASRSPGGEGTDTQYF.

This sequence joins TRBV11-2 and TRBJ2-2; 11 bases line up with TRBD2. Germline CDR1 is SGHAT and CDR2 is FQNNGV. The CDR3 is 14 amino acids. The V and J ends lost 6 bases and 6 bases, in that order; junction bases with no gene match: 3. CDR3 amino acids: CASRLLAGAGELFF. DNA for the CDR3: TGTGCCAGCAGGTTACTAGCGGGGGCCGGGGAGCTGTTTTTT.